This passage covers 17 T cell receptor beta chains from one sample sequenced in a study of blood T cells in healthy people across ages. Combining a sample-barcoded 5' primer with a J-beta primer mix, a second PCR ran for roughly 6 to 11 cycles. MiXCR was run by TCRdb on the 5' RACE reads, yielding one entry per CDR3 protein. The table has some 1,800,000 distinct CDR3 sequences, roughly 43% seen once. The sample consisted of blood. These receptors all come from a human donor in good health.

This chain uses TRBV7-3 with TRBJ1-1, with unresolved D. Germline CDR1 and CDR2: SGHTA and FQGTGA. This CDR3 comprises 15 residues. The V and J ends lost 2 bases and 7 bases respectively, with 17 bases between them. The CDR3 nucleotides read TGTGCCAGCAGCTTACTTGCAGGAGGGCGAGGTGAAGCTTTCTTT. It yields the protein CASSLLAGGRGEAFF. The full variable domain, completed using reference TRBV7-3 and TRBJ1-1, is GAGVSQTPSNKVTEKGKYVELRCDPISGHTALYWYRQSLGQGPEFLIYFQGTGAADDSGLPNDRFFAVRPEGSVSTLKIQRTERGDSAVYLCASSLLAGGRGEAFFGQGTRLTVV.

The chain has TRBV7-9 and TRBJ2-7, with TRBD1 matching 7 bases. The length of the CDR3 is 16 residues. Germline CDR1 SEHNR, CDR2 FQNEAQ (reference sequence). The V segment lost 4 bases and the J segment 3 bases; nucleotides outside the gene matches: 12. The CDR3 DNA follows: TGTGCCAGCAGCTCACAAGGGGGCAGCGGAATCTACGAGCAGTACTTC. This sequence encodes CASSSQGGSGIYEQYF.

The sample holds a few counts of this clonotype. V and J are TRBV20-1 and TRBJ2-3; TRBD2 aligns across 8 bases. CDR3 length: 14 amino acids. Per germline, CDR1 DFQATT and CDR2 SNEGSKA (reference sequence). After removal of 2 bases from V and 4 bases from J, the junction contained 5 bases not matched to a gene. The CDR3 DNA follows: TGCAGTGCTAGAATAGCGGGGACCTCAGATACGCAGTATTTT. This codes for CSARIAGTSDTQYF.

This chain connects TRBV20-1 to TRBJ1-5, with D perhaps TRBD1 (5 bases). This CDR3 is built from 13 residues. Trimming stripped 6 bases from V and 9 bases from J, with 18 bases between. Germline assignment: CDR1 DFQATT and CDR2 SNEGSKA (reference sequence). DNA for the CDR3: TGCAGTGCGGGATGGGGCCCTTGGAGGCCCCAGCATTTT. This translates into CSAGWGPWRPQHF.

This clonotype was found a few times. V and J are TRBV20-1 and TRBJ2-7; D unclear. CDR1 and CDR2 from the germline V gene are DFQATT and SNEGSKA (reference sequence). This CDR3 has 13 residues. V lost 1 base, J lost 0 bases, and 7 bases lay in between. The CDR3 protein is CSARVRPSYEQYF. CDR3 nucleotide sequence: TGCAGTGCTAGAGTCAGGCCCTCCTACGAGCAGTACTTC.

This clonotype appeared a single time. The genes are TRBV27 and TRBJ1-2, with unresolved D. Trimming left V 3 bases short and J 10 bases short, with 12 bases between. The V gene's germline CDR1 is MNHEY and CDR2 SMNVEV (reference sequence). The CDR3 length is 12 residues. The CDR3 DNA reads as TGTGCCAGCAGTTTGACCGGGGTAGTCTACACCTTC. Protein sequence: CASSLTGVVYTF.

V and J are TRBV12-3 or TRBV12-4 and TRBJ2-2; no definite D call. This CDR3 has 12 amino acids. The germline V and J ends were trimmed by 3 bases and 6 bases, with 5 bases remaining between them. The CDR3 is CASSFWAGELFF. The CDR3 nucleotides read TGTGCCAGCAGTTTTTGGGCCGGGGAGCTGTTTTTT.

V usage is TRBV19 and J usage is TRBJ1-6; D unresolved. The ends were cut back, 3 bases at V and 7 bases at J, with 10 bases in the middle. CDR1 and CDR2 from the germline V gene are LNHDA and SQIVND (reference sequence). This CDR3 is 14 amino acids long. CDR3 residues: CASSIGVGNSPLHF. CDR3 in DNA: TGTGCCAGTAGTATCGGGGTTGGGAATTCACCCCTCCACTTT.

The gene calls are TRBV20-1 and TRBJ1-2; possibly TRBD1 for D (6 bases). The V gene's germline CDR1 is DFQATT and CDR2 SNEGSKA (reference sequence). This CDR3 is 11 amino acids long. CDR3 bases: TGCAGCGTGGACAGCACCTATGGCTACACCTTC. It encodes CSVDSTYGYTF.

The V gene is TRBV7-7, the J gene TRBJ2-5, with D perhaps TRBD1 (6 bases). Trimming cost V 5 bases and J 5 bases, with 15 bases left between them. The CDR3 sequence is 14 residues long. The V gene's germline CDR1 is SSHAT and CDR2 FNYEAQ (reference sequence). CDR3 sequence: CASSPRTEGETQYF. CDR3 in DNA: TGTGCCAGCAGCCCTCGGACAGAGGGTGAGACCCAGTACTTC.

This clonotype was seen more than once but under ten times. This CDR3 reads CASSPRGNPGRPTPETQYF. CDR3 coding DNA: TGTGCCAGCAGCCCGCGGGGTAATCCGGGACGACCGACCCCAGAGACCCAGTACTTC. This chain uses TRBV7-9 with TRBJ2-5; the D gene is possibly TRBD2 (6 bases). Germline lookup yields CDR1 SEHNR and CDR2 FQNEAQ (reference sequence). The CDR3 has 19 residues. V was pared by 5 bases and J by 4 bases, with 29 bases between.

The CDR3 is CASGLAIHNEQFF. As DNA, the CDR3 is TGTGCCAGCGGGCTAGCGATCCACAATGAGCAGTTCTTC. This chain uses TRBV12-3 or TRBV12-4 with TRBJ2-1; weak D call: TRBD2 (6 bases). The CDR3 length is 13 residues. Between the trimmed V and J ends, which lost 8 bases and 5 bases, there was a span of 13 bases.

This chain links TRBV20-1 with TRBJ2-5; D is uncertain. V was shortened by 6 bases and J by 3 bases, with 14 bases between the two germline ends. The CDR3 spans 13 residues. The V gene's germline CDR1 is DFQATT and CDR2 SNEGSKA (reference sequence). The DNA of the CDR3 is TGCAGTGCCTCCGCGCCAAATAAAGAGACCCAGTACTTC. Translation gives CSASAPNKETQYF.

The rearrangement links TRBV20-1 to TRBJ2-2, with D perhaps TRBD2 (6 bases). Trimming cost V 6 bases and J 5 bases, with 10 bases left between them. Germline-derived CDR1 and CDR2 are DFQATT and SNEGSKA (reference sequence). This CDR3 comprises 12 residues. The CDR3 sequence: CSAAGLTGELFF. Here the CDR3 DNA reads TGCAGTGCGGCGGGGTTAACCGGGGAGCTGTTTTTT.

This clonotype has a handful of counts. The rearrangement links TRBV5-1 to TRBJ2-3; possibly TRBD1 or TRBD2 for D (6 bases each). The germline V gene encodes CDR1 SGHRS and CDR2 YFSETQ. Trimming shortened V by 0 bases and J by 9 bases, and 23 bases separated the two germline ends. The CDR3 sequence is 17 residues long. Here the CDR3 reads CASSLGMTGASPTTQYF. The CDR3, as DNA: TGCGCCAGCAGCTTGGGAATGACGGGGGCCTCCCCGACCACGCAGTATTTT.

The rearrangement uses TRBV28 and TRBJ2-2; a weak D match, TRBD1 (5 bases). V dropped 2 bases and J dropped 6 bases, with 13 bases sitting between them. Germline loops: CDR1 MDHEN, CDR2 SYDVKM. The CDR3 covers 15 residues. DNA for the CDR3: TGTGCCAGCAGTTTAGAAGGGGCCCTACCCGGGGAGCTGTTTTTT. As protein: CASSLEGALPGELFF.

This clonotype showed up just a few times. The genes are TRBV6-1 and TRBJ2-1; perhaps TRBD1 as D (5 bases). CDR1 and CDR2 (germline): MNHNS, SASEGT. The CDR3 has 14 amino acids. Trimming removed 1 base at V and 6 bases at J, with 10 bases between. The CDR3 protein is CASSEVRVGNEQFF. CDR3 DNA sequence: TGTGCCAGCAGTGAAGTCAGGGTTGGCAATGAGCAGTTCTTC.